This T cell receptor beta chain was retrieved from a study of neurological immune-mediated disorders. General observations from the study: Among expanded clones, no CDR3 amino acid sequences were shared across subjects, a pattern suggesting private repertoires in all groups. When the repertoires were sorted by phylogenetic grouping, those of 18 of 34 multiple sclerosis patients ended up in one related-CDR3 cluster, a possible signature. Levels of TCR clonal expansion peaked in HTLV-1-associated myelopathy and reached their lowest in multiple sclerosis, under those of healthy controls.

The CDR3 length is 14 residues. V lost 3 bases to trimming and J lost 3 bases; unmatched junction nucleotides: 6. The V gene's germline CDR1 is SGHDT and CDR2 YYEEEE. The cDNA was generated through 5'RACE incorporating 10-nucleotide random UMIs. Via MiXCR, TCRdb re-called the 5' RACE reads, giving one row per CDR3 protein. The profile shows tens of thousands of distinct CDR3 sequences, roughly 4.4% of them singletons. This clonotype was counted many times. Its antigen is unidentified. This chain connects TRBV5-6 to TRBJ2-7, with TRBD1 matching 7 bases. The receptor was isolated from a man aged 45-65 years with multiple sclerosis. The sample comprised PBMCs. CDR3 protein: CASSWGQHNYEQYF. The CDR3 DNA is TGTGCCAGCAGCTGGGGACAGCACAACTACGAGCAGTACTTC.